This T cell receptor beta chain was recorded in a study of cytomegalovirus exposure and HLA in healthy donors. This PCR relied on a set of 60 Vbeta primers and 13 Jbeta primers. The table came from immunoSEQ multiplex PCR; TCRdb's copy has only in-frame clones and leaves some out. The sample has about 100,000 clones, roughly 83% seen once. Trimming took 2 bases from V and 4 from J; bases not matched to a gene: 7. The CDR3 runs to 16 residues. Looked up from germline, CDR1 is PRHDT and CDR2 is FYEKMQ (reference sequence). The V call is TRBV13, the J call TRBJ2-1; 8 nucleotides align to TRBD2. This receptor was taken from a female donor in good health and CMV-seropositive. Sequencing input: PBMCs. CDR3 residues: CASSLRSGGGYNEQFF. CDR3 nucleotide sequence: TGTGCCAGCAGCTTAAGGTCCGGGGGGGGTTACAATGAGCAGTTCTTC.